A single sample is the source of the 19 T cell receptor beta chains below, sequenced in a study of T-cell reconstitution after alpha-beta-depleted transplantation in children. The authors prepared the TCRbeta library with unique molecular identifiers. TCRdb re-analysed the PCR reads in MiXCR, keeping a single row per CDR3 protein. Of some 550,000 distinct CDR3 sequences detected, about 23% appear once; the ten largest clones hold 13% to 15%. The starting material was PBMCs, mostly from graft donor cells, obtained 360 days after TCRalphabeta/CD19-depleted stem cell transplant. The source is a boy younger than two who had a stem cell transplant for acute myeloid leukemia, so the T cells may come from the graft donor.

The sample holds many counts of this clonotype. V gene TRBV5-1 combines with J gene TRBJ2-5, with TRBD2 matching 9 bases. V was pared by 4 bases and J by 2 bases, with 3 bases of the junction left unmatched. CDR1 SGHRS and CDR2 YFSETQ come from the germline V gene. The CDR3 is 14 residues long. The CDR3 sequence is CASSLAGQQETQYF. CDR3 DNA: TGCGCCAGCAGCCTAGCGGGGCAACAAGAGACCCAGTACTTC.

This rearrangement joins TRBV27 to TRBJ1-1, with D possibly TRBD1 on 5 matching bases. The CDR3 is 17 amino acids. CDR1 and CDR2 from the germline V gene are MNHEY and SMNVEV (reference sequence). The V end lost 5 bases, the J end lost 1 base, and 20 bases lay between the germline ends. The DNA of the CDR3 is TGTGCCAGCAGTACCGTAGCCCCGGGACTGCCGAACACTGAAGCTTTCTTT. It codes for CASSTVAPGLPNTEAFF.

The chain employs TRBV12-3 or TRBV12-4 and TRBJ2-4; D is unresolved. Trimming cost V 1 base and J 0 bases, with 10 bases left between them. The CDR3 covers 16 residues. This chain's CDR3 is CASSLVGLLAKNIQYF. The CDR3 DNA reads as TGTGCCAGCAGTTTAGTGGGTCTTCTAGCCAAAAACATTCAGTACTTC.

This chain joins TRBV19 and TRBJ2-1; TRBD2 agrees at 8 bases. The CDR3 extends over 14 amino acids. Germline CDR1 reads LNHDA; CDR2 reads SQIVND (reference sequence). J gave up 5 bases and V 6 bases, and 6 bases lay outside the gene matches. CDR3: CASSPIAGHNEQFF. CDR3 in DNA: TGTGCCAGTAGCCCGATAGCGGGACACAATGAGCAGTTCTTC. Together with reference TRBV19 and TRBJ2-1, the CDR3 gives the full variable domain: DGGITQSPKYLFRKEGQNVTLSCEQNLNHDAMYWYRQDPGQGLRLIYYSQIVNDFQKGDIAEGYSVSREKKESFPLTVTSAQKNPTAFYLCASSPIAGHNEQFFGPGTRLTVL.

The CDR3 DNA is TGCGCCAGCAGCGGTGATATTATACAGGGGATGGAAAACATTCAGTACTTC. Amino acids: CASSGDIIQGMENIQYF. The chain links TRBV5-1 to TRBJ2-4; 7 bases agree with TRBD1. The ends lost 4 bases at V and 5 bases at J; junction bases unmatched: 15. CDR1 and CDR2 from the germline V gene are SGHRS and YFSETQ. The CDR3 has 17 residues.

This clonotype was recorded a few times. The CDR3 region is CASPHRGHEQFF. DNA of the CDR3: TGTGCCAGCCCCCACAGGGGGCATGAGCAGTTCTTC. V gene TRBV19 combines with J gene TRBJ2-1, with 9 bases that match TRBD1. The V gene's germline CDR1 is LNHDA and CDR2 SQIVND (reference sequence). There are 12 residues in the CDR3. Germline trimming cut 9 bases from V and 8 bases from J; bases unmatched to any gene: 5. Complete variable domain (other parts from reference TRBV19 and TRBJ2-1): DGGITQSPKYLFRKEGQNVTLSCEQNLNHDAMYWYRQDPGQGLRLIYYSQIVNDFQKGDIAEGYSVSREKKESFPLTVTSAQKNPTAFYLCASPHRGHEQFFGPGTRLTVL.

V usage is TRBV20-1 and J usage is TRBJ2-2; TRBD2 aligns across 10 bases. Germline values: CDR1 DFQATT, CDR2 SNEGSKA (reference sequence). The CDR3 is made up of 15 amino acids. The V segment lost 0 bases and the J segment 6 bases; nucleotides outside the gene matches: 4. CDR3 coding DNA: TGCAGTGCTAGAGATTACCTAGCGGGGGCCGGGGAGCTGTTTTTT. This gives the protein CSARDYLAGAGELFF.

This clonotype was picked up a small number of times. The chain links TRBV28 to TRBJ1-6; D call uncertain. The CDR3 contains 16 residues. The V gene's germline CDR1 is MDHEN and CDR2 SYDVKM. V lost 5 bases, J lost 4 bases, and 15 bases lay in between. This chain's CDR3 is CASSETGREYNSPLHF. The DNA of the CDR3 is TGTGCCAGCAGTGAGACGGGAAGGGAGTATAATTCACCCCTCCACTTT.

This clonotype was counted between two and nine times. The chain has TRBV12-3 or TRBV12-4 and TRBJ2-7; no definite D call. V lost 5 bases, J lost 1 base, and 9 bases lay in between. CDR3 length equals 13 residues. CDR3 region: CASSPATSYEQYF. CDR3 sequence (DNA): TGTGCCAGCAGTCCTGCGACGTCCTACGAGCAGTACTTC.

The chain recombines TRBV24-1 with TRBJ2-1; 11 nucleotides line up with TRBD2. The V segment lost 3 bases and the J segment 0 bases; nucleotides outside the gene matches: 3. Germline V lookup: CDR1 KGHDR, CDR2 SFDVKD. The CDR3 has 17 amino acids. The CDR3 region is CATSDVGLADSYNEQFF. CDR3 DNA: TGTGCCACCAGTGATGTGGGACTAGCGGACTCCTACAATGAGCAGTTCTTC.

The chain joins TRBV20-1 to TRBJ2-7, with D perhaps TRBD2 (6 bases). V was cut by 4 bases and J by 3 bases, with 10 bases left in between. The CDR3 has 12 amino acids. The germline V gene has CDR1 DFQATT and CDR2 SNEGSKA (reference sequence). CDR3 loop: CSAKEGNYEQYV. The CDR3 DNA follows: TGCAGTGCTAAGGAGGGCAACTACGAGCAGTACGTC.

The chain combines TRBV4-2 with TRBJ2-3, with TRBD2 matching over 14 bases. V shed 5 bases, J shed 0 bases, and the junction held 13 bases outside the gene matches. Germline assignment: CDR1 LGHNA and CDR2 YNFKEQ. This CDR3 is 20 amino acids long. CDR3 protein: CASSEFKRLAGGLSTDTQYF. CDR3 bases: TGTGCCAGCAGCGAATTCAAAAGACTAGCGGGGGGGTTAAGCACAGATACGCAGTATTTT.

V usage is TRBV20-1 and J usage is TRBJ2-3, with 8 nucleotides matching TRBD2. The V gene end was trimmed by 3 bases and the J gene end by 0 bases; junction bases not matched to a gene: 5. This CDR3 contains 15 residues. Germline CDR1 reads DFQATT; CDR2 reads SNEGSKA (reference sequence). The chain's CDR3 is CSARRGGSSTDTQYF. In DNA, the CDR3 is TGCAGTGCTAGGCGCGGGGGGTCTAGCACAGATACGCAGTATTTT.

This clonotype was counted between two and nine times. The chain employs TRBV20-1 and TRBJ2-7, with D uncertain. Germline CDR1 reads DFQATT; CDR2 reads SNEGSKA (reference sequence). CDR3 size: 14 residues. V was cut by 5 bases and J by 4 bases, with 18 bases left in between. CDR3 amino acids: CSARQSEQVYEQYV. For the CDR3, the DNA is TGCAGTGCTCGGCAATCGGAGCAAGTTTACGAGCAGTACGTC.

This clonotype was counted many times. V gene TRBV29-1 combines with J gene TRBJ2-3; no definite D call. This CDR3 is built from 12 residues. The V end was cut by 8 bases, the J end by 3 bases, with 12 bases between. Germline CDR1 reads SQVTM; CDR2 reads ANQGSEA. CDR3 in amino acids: CSSDQVTDTQYF. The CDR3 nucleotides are TGCAGCTCCGATCAGGTAACAGATACGCAGTATTTT.

CDR3 bases: TGCAGTGCTAGACCGCGGCTTTCCTACAATGAGCAGTTCTTC. This translates into CSARPRLSYNEQFF. V gene TRBV20-1 combines with J gene TRBJ2-1, with D hard to call. CDR1 and CDR2 from the germline V gene are DFQATT and SNEGSKA (reference sequence). The CDR3 runs to 14 residues. V was shortened by 2 bases and J by 1 base, with 9 bases between the two germline ends.

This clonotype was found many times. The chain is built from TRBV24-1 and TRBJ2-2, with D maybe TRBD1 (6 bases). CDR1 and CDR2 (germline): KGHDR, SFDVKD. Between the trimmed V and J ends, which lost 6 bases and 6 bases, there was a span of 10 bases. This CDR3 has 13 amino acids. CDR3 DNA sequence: TGTGCCACCAGTAGGGGGAAAGCCGGGGAGCTGTTTTTT. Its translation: CATSRGKAGELFF.

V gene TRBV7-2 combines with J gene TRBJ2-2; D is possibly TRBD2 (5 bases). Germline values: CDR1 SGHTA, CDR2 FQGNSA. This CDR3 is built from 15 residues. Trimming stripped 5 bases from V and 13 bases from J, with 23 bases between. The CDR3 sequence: CASSVEGLVASRLFF. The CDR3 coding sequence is TGTGCCAGCAGCGTAGAGGGCCTTGTCGCGAGCCGGCTGTTTTTT.

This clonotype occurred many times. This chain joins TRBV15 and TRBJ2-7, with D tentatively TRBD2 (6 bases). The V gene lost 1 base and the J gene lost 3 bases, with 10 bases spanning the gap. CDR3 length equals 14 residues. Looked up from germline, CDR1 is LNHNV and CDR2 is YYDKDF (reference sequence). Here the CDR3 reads CATSRALEGYEQYF. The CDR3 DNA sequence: TGTGCCACCAGCAGAGCACTGGAGGGCTACGAGCAGTACTTC.